The T cell receptor beta chain under discussion was sequenced for a study of control samples from healthy donors and cancer patients. Germline-derived CDR1 and CDR2 are KGHDR and SFDVKD. V shed 0 bases, J shed 7 bases, and the junction held 9 bases outside the gene matches. The CDR3 runs to 17 residues. Here immunoSEQ multiplex PCR was the method, and the copy in TCRdb shows in-frame clones only, minus some. This repertoire shows tens of thousands of clones, over 75% found once; its top ten account for around 2%. What was sequenced was PBMCs. This clonotype was sampled from a woman between 45 and 65 years old with head and neck cancer. This rearrangement joins TRBV24-1 to TRBJ2-7, with TRBD2 matching 12 bases. CDR3 in amino acids: CATSDLGLAGGRGEQYF. In DNA form, the CDR3 reads TGTGCCACCAGTGATTTGGGGCTAGCGGGGGGGCGTGGAGAGCAGTACTTC.